The text below deals with one T cell receptor beta chain. The antigen is not known. TCRdb used MiXCR to reprocess the 5' RACE reads, holding one entry per CDR3 protein. The data hold over 400,000 distinct CDR3 sequences, with 25% to 30% observed a single time. This sample stems from a study of CD8 T cells in ankylosing spondylitis. Study conclusions and caveats: As for the disease-linked clones, they showed a CD8+ phenotype and occurred at relatively low frequencies in peripheral blood. Matched ankylosing spondylitis synovial fluid reportedly showed significant enrichment of disease-linked clones. Blood of patients with ankylosing spondylitis appeared to be characterized by a TCR beta motif of several highly homologous variants.

Trimming took 6 bases from V and 4 from J; bases not matched to a gene: 8. CDR1 and CDR2 from the germline V gene are SNHLY and FYNNEI. CDR3 length equals 15 residues. This TCR was recovered from a male donor with ankylosing spondylitis. J is TRBJ2-1 and V is TRBV2; 8 bases match TRBD1. The sequenced sample consisted of blood, either unsorted or a sorted T cell fraction (not recorded which). As DNA, the CDR3 is TGTGCCAGCAGACCCGGGACAGGAGATTACAATGAGCAGTTCTTC. Translation: CASRPGTGDYNEQFF.